These T cell receptor beta chains were read from a single sample in a study of shared clonotypes between healthy human individuals. TCRdb keeps only in-frame clones here, not all; method: immunoSEQ multiplex PCR. Of under 850,000 clones listed, almost 95% are singletons. The sample comprised naive CD8+ T cells sorted from blood. These receptors all stem from a young man in good health. The CDR3 runs from the conserved cysteine through the conserved F or W. The D gene is left open where the match is weak. Rows give clone size only sometimes, using once, few, many, or a class for an expanded clone.

clone_size,v_call,d_call,j_call,cdr3_aa,cdr3_nt
-,TRBV15,TRBD2,TRBJ2-7,CATSSSGTSSRIYEQYF,TGTGCCACCAGCAGTTCCGGGACTAGCTCCCGGATTTACGAGCAGTACTTC
-,TRBV7-8,-,TRBJ2-7,CASSIRDYEQYF,TGTGCCAGCAGCATCCGGGATTACGAGCAGTACTTC
-,TRBV10-1,TRBD2,TRBJ2-5,CASSEIAGEDTLETQYF,TGCGCCAGCAGTGAGATAGCGGGAGAAGATACCCTAGAGACCCAGTACTTC
-,TRBV19,-,TRBJ2-7,CASSIILVGYEQYF,TGTGCCAGTAGTATAATACTCGTGGGCTACGAGCAGTACTTC
-,TRBV30,TRBD2,TRBJ2-3,CAWSPGIAGVGDTQYF,TGTGCCTGGAGTCCCGGAATAGCGGGAGTTGGTGATACGCAGTATTTT
-,TRBV9,TRBD2,TRBJ2-2,CASSVEASGSVTGELFF,TGTGCCAGCAGCGTAGAGGCTAGCGGGAGTGTTACCGGGGAGCTGTTTTTT
-,TRBV4-1,-,TRBJ1-2,CASSLRAPGPDGYTF,TGCGCCAGCAGCCTCCGGGCCCCGGGGCCCGATGGCTACACCTTC
-,TRBV6-6,TRBD1,TRBJ1-1,CASRTISDRAGAFF,TGTGCCAGCAGAACCATATCTGACAGGGCTGGAGCTTTCTTT
-,TRBV14,-,TRBJ2-7,CASSIRQKGGVGLPYEQYF,TGTGCCAGCAGCATCCGACAGAAGGGAGGAGTAGGGCTTCCCTACGAGCAGTACTTC
-,TRBV6-1,TRBD2,TRBJ2-7,CASSEDLSLGGRIYEQYF,TGTGCCAGCAGTGAAGACCTGTCTTTGGGCGGGAGAATCTACGAGCAGTACTTC
-,TRBV27,-,TRBJ2-1,CASSFFGGTFNNEQFF,TGTGCCAGCAGTTTTTTTGGCGGGACTTTCAACAATGAGCAGTTCTTC
-,TRBV19,-,TRBJ2-3,CASELSVSLAMPQYF,TGTGCCAGTGAGTTATCGGTGTCCCTTGCCATGCCGCAGTATTTT
-,TRBV29-1,TRBD2,TRBJ2-1,CSVDNLAGEGIYNEQFF,TGCAGCGTTGATAATCTAGCGGGAGAGGGTATCTACAATGAGCAGTTCTTC
few,TRBV28,-,TRBJ1-5,CASSAQGSNQPQHF,TGTGCCAGCAGTGCACAGGGTAGCAATCAGCCCCAGCATTTT
-,TRBV7-3,-,TRBJ2-7,CASSLHNSYEQYF,TGTGCCAGCAGCTTACACAACTCCTACGAGCAGTACTTC
-,TRBV6-5,TRBD1,TRBJ1-1,CASSTGDRPLYEAFF,TGTGCCAGCAGTACGGGGGACAGGCCACTCTATGAAGCTTTCTTT
-,TRBV5-4,-,TRBJ1-2,CASSLEAGRERGYTF,TGTGCCAGCAGCTTGGAGGCAGGACGGGAGCGAGGCTACACCTTC
-,TRBV28,TRBD1,TRBJ1-5,CASSPARGHGGNQPQHF,TGTGCCAGCAGTCCCGCAAGGGGGCACGGGGGCAATCAGCCCCAGCATTTT
once,TRBV7-7,-,TRBJ2-1,CATWPGQFF,TGTGCTACCTGGCCTGGGCAGTTCTTC
-,TRBV19,-,TRBJ2-1,CASSFRLDYNEQFF,TGTGCCAGTAGTTTTCGACTGGACTACAATGAGCAGTTCTTC
-,TRBV28,TRBD1,TRBJ2-5,CASSLFSGTGFQETQYF,TGTGCCAGCAGTTTATTCTCCGGGACAGGCTTCCAAGAGACCCAGTACTTC
few,TRBV7-9,-,TRBJ2-7,CASSSGHRPTKQYF,TGTGCCAGCAGTTCCGGACATCGTCCTACGAAGCAGTACTTC
-,TRBV28,-,TRBJ2-7,CASETTETGPYEQYF,TGTGCCAGCGAAACTACGGAGACAGGTCCCTACGAGCAGTACTTC
-,TRBV29-1,TRBD2,TRBJ2-3,CSVISGSLGSFGSDTQYF,TGCAGCGTCATAAGCGGGAGCTTGGGTTCGTTCGGTTCGGATACGCAGTATTTT
-,TRBV25-1,-,TRBJ1-1,CASIPRGATEAFF,TGTGCCAGCATACCGCGGGGGGCCACTGAAGCTTTCTTT
-,TRBV7-3,-,TRBJ2-6,CASSLDVSGANVLTF,TGTGCCAGCAGCTTGGATGTTTCCGGGGCCAACGTCCTGACTTTC
-,TRBV5-1,-,TRBJ2-3,CASTLEATDTQYF,TGCGCCAGCACCCTGGAGGCCACAGATACGCAGTATTTT
-,TRBV5-1,-,TRBJ2-4,CASSSDRILDIQYF,TGCGCCAGCAGCTCAGACAGGATCTTAGACATTCAGTACTTC
-,TRBV5-4,TRBD1,TRBJ1-1,CASSTGQGVEAFF,TGTGCCAGCAGCACGGGACAGGGGGTGGAAGCTTTCTTT
-,TRBV5-4,-,TRBJ1-2,CASSLRFRGGGYTF,TGTGCCAGCAGCTTGAGATTTAGGGGTGGGGGCTACACCTTC
-,TRBV15,-,TRBJ2-5,CATSTMSSVRETQYF,TGTGCCACCAGCACTATGTCTAGCGTAAGAGAGACCCAGTACTTC
-,TRBV5-6,-,TRBJ1-4,CASSAEVDNNEKLFF,TGTGCCAGCAGCGCTGAGGTTGACAATAATGAAAAACTGTTTTTT
once,TRBV5-1,-,TRBJ2-7,CASSLLSDGYEQYF,TGCGCCAGCAGCTTGCTGTCAGACGGCTACGAGCAGTACTTC
-,TRBV5-4,-,TRBJ2-7,CASSKIQDVYEQYF,TGTGCCAGCAGCAAAATCCAGGACGTATACGAGCAGTACTTC
-,TRBV6-1,-,TRBJ1-1,CASSESGGRTMAFF,TGTGCCAGCAGTGAAAGCGGGGGCCGAACGATGGCTTTCTTT
once,TRBV10-3,TRBD2,TRBJ2-7,CAISESGREAPYEQYF,TGTGCCATCAGTGAGTCGGGGCGGGAGGCACCCTACGAGCAGTACTTC
-,TRBV27,-,TRBJ1-4,CASSLYGGLGEKLFF,TGTGCCAGCAGTTTATACGGGGGTTTGGGTGAAAAACTGTTTTTT
-,TRBV9,TRBD1,TRBJ1-4,CASSVGDRSAGEKLFF,TGTGCCAGCAGCGTAGGGGACAGGTCGGCAGGTGAAAAACTGTTTTTT
-,TRBV27,-,TRBJ2-5,CASSLMLSTQYF,TGTGCCAGCAGTTTAATGTTGTCGACCCAGTACTTC
-,TRBV4-1,-,TRBJ1-4,CASSLREYNEKLFF,TGCGCCAGCAGCTTGAGGGAATATAATGAAAAACTGTTTTTT
once,TRBV21-1,-,TRBJ1-5,CASSFDAQGYQPQHF,TGTGCCAGCAGCTTCGATGCACAGGGTTATCAGCCCCAGCATTTT
few,TRBV4-1,-,TRBJ1-5,CATSPGGNQPQHF,TGCGCCACATCTCCAGGGGGCAATCAGCCCCAGCATTTT
-,TRBV11-2,-,TRBJ2-3,CASFPVSGLTDTQYF,TGTGCCAGCTTCCCCGTAAGCGGCCTCACAGATACGCAGTATTTT
-,TRBV28,TRBD1,TRBJ1-1,CASSPTGATRAEAFF,TGTGCCAGCAGCCCGACAGGGGCCACCCGCGCTGAAGCTTTCTTT
-,TRBV11-3,TRBD2,TRBJ2-1,CASSAREASYNEQFF,TGTGCCAGCAGCGCGCGGGAGGCCTCCTACAATGAGCAGTTCTTC
-,TRBV5-1,TRBD2,TRBJ2-1,CASSLASWTSGAYNEQFF,TGCGCCAGCAGCTTGGCCTCCTGGACTAGCGGAGCCTACAATGAGCAGTTCTTC
-,TRBV5-1,-,TRBJ2-7,CASSPERTAYEQYF,TGCGCCAGCAGCCCAGAGCGGACAGCCTACGAGCAGTACTTC
-,TRBV6-5,-,TRBJ2-1,CASSYTIGGLLEQFF,TGTGCCAGCAGTTACACAATAGGTGGTCTCCTCGAGCAGTTCTTC
-,TRBV6-1,-,TRBJ2-3,CASSDPAKASTDTQYF,TGTGCCAGCAGTGACCCAGCAAAAGCTAGCACAGATACGCAGTATTTT
-,TRBV5-1,-,TRBJ2-1,CASLKEGLIYNEQFF,TGCGCCAGCCTCAAGGAGGGACTTATCTACAATGAGCAGTTCTTC
once,TRBV9,-,TRBJ2-3,CASSVGGSTDTQYF,TGTGCCAGCAGCGTAGGGGGTAGCACAGATACGCAGTATTTT
-,TRBV28,-,TRBJ2-7,CASSLTGQTNYEQYF,TGTGCCAGCAGTTTAACTGGACAGACAAATTACGAGCAGTACTTC
-,TRBV2,-,TRBJ1-3,CASSEGGSLGNTIYF,TGTGCCAGCAGTGAAGGTGGATCGCTCGGAAACACCATATATTTT
-,TRBV19,-,TRBJ2-1,CASSRGELNEQFF,TGTGCCAGTAGTAGGGGGGAGCTCAATGAGCAGTTCTTC
-,TRBV10-1,-,TRBJ1-4,CASSESRGNEKLFF,TGCGCCAGCAGTGAGTCCAGGGGAAATGAAAAACTGTTTTTT
once,TRBV7-9,TRBD2,TRBJ2-1,CASRGWRERDEQFF,TGTGCCAGCCGGGGCTGGCGGGAGAGGGATGAGCAGTTCTTC
-,TRBV7-9,-,TRBJ2-1,CASSRVPNEQFF,TGTGCCAGCAGTAGAGTTCCCAATGAGCAGTTCTTC